A selection of T cell receptor beta chains follows, all from one sample in a study of blood T cell repertoires in COVID-19. Here immunoSEQ multiplex PCR was the method, and the copy in TCRdb shows in-frame clones only, minus some. The sample contains approximately 250,000 clones, about nine tenths of which appear only once. Sequenced material: peripheral blood. These receptor sequences come from a man under 40 who had recovered from COVID-19. Each CDR3 is given with its conserved first and last residue. Fields, in order: CDR3 DNA, CDR3 protein, V gene, J gene, clone size, D gene. D genes are given only for firm matches. Clone size is given for some rows only: seen once, a few or many times, or a class if the clone is expanded.

TGTGCCAGCAGCGTCGGGGGGGCTAGCACAGATACGCAGTATTTT	CASSVGGASTDTQYF	TRBV11-2	TRBJ2-3	.	TRBD2
TGTGCCAGCAGTTTGAGCCTATATGGCTACACCTTC	CASSLSLYGYTF	TRBV12-3/TRBV12-4	TRBJ1-2	.	.
TGTGCCACCAGCGGCTCTAGCATTCATGGCACAGATACGCAGTATTTT	CATSGSSIHGTDTQYF	TRBV15	TRBJ2-3	.	.
TGTGCCAGCACAGGGCACTTCAACACTGAAGCTTTCTTT	CASTGHFNTEAFF	TRBV2	TRBJ1-1	.	.
TGCGCCAGCAGCGTCCGCCTCCAGGGGGCAGGAGATACGCAGTATTTT	CASSVRLQGAGDTQYF	TRBV5-1	TRBJ2-3	.	TRBD1
TGCGCCAGCAGCTTTGCCGGGACAGGGGGAGAGACCCAGTACTTC	CASSFAGTGGETQYF	TRBV5-1	TRBJ2-5	.	TRBD1
TGTGCCAGCAGCTTAGTGTCGAGTAATGAAAAACTGTTTTTT	CASSLVSSNEKLFF	TRBV7-9	TRBJ1-4	.	.
TGTGCCAGCAATCTACTCGGGACAGGGGGATATGGCTACACCTTC	CASNLLGTGGYGYTF	TRBV7-8	TRBJ1-2	once	TRBD1
TGTGCCAGCAGCGTAGTAGCGAGCGGGGGGGCCGGAGATACGCAGTATTTT	CASSVVASGGAGDTQYF	TRBV9	TRBJ2-3	.	TRBD2
TGTGCCATCAGTGAGTCGAAGGGGGCCCTCGGTGGCTACACCTTC	CAISESKGALGGYTF	TRBV10-3	TRBJ1-2	.	TRBD1
TGTGCCAGTAGTCATCTCCTTTTGAGGAGGGGATGGCATGGCTACACCTTC	CASSHLLLRRGWHGYTF	TRBV19	TRBJ1-2	.	.
TGTGCCAGTAGTATCCTATCCTCAGGGGACCCTGAAGCTTTCTTT	CASSILSSGDPEAFF	TRBV19	TRBJ1-1	.	.
TGTGCCAGCAGCTTCACTAGCACCGGGGAGCTGTTTTTT	CASSFTSTGELFF	TRBV7-6	TRBJ2-2	.	.
TGTGCCAGCAGCCAAGAAGTCGGTGCAACTAATGAAAAACTGTTTTTT	CASSQEVGATNEKLFF	TRBV4-2	TRBJ1-4	.	.
TGTGCCAGCTCACCTCTAGCGGGGGGACCCTACGAGCAGTACTTC	CASSPLAGGPYEQYF	TRBV18	TRBJ2-7	.	TRBD2
TGTGCCAGCAGCCCACACCCCAGGACTGGGGCTAACTATGGCTACACCTTC	CASSPHPRTGANYGYTF	TRBV9	TRBJ1-2	.	.
TGCGCCAGCAGCCTGTTGACTAGCGTCGTAACCGGGGAGCTGTTTTTT	CASSLLTSVVTGELFF	TRBV5-1	TRBJ2-2	.	TRBD2
TGTGCCAGCAGTTACTCGAGGCTAGCCGGGGGCAATGAGCAGTTCTTC	CASSYSRLAGGNEQFF	TRBV6-7	TRBJ2-1	.	.
TGCGCCAGCAGCGGAGGGGGCGGCGATCAGCCCCAGCATTTT	CASSGGGGDQPQHF	TRBV5-1	TRBJ1-5	.	TRBD1
TGTGCCAGCAGCGAGAAGGAGGGTACGCAGTATTTT	CASSEKEGTQYF	TRBV9	TRBJ2-3	few	.
TGTGCCACCAGCAGAGATAAGGGGGCAGGCGACTATGGCTACACCTTC	CATSRDKGAGDYGYTF	TRBV15	TRBJ1-2	.	TRBD1
TGTGCCAGCAGTCCACGGACAGGTGGCTATGGCTACACCTTC	CASSPRTGGYGYTF	TRBV27	TRBJ1-2	.	TRBD1
TGTGCCAGCTCACCCCTAAACGGACAGGGGAATTCACCCCTCCACTTT	CASSPLNGQGNSPLHF	TRBV18	TRBJ1-6	few	TRBD1
TGCGCCAGCAGCGAACAGGGTTCGGACACTGAAGCTTTCTTT	CASSEQGSDTEAFF	TRBV5-1	TRBJ1-1	few	.
TGTGCCAGCAGCCCGGACAGAATGTACGAGCAGTACTTC	CASSPDRMYEQYF	TRBV7-9	TRBJ2-7	.	.
TGTGCCATCAGCCGGGACAGAAACACCGGGGAGCTGTTTTTT	CAISRDRNTGELFF	TRBV10-3	TRBJ2-2	once	TRBD1
TGTGCCAGCACCCTCGAGGGACAGGGGGGTCAGCCCCAGCATTTT	CASTLEGQGGQPQHF	TRBV6-8	TRBJ1-5	.	TRBD1
TGTGCCACCCGTCCCCATGGGACAGCCTACGAGCAGTACTTC	CATRPHGTAYEQYF	TRBV6-4	TRBJ2-7	.	TRBD1
TGCGCCAGCAGCCAAGAAAGAGGACAGGGTCCCTCCTACGAGCAGTACTTC	CASSQERGQGPSYEQYF	TRBV4-3	TRBJ2-7	.	TRBD1